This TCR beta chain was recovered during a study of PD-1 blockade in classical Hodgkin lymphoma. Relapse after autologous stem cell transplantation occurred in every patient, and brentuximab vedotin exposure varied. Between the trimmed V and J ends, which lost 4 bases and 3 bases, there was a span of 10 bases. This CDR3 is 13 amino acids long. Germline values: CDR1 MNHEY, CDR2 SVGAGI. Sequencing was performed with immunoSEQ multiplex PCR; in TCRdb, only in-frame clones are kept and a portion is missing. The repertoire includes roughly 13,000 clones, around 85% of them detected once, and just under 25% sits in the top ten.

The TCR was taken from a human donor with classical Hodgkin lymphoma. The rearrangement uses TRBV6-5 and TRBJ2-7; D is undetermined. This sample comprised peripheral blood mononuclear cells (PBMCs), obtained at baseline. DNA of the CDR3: TGTGCCAGCAGTTTGGGTGAACTCTACGAGCAGTACTTC. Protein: CASSLGELYEQYF.